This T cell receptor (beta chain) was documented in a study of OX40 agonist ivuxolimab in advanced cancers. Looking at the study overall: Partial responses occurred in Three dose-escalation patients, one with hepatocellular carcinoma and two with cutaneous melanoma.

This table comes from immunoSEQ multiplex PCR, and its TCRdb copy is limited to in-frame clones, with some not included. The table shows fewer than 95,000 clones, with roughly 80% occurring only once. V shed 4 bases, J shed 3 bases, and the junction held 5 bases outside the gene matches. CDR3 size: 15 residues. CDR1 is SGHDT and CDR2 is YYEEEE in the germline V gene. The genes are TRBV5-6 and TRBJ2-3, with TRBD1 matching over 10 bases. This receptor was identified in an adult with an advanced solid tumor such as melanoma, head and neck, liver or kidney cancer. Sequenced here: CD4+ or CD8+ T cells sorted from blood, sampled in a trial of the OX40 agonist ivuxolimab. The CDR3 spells CASSTGTGDTDTQYF. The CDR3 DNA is TGTGCCAGCAGCACTGGGACAGGGGATACAGATACGCAGTATTTT. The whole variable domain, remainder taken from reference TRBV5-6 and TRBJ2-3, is DAGVTQSPTHLIKTRGQQVTLRCSPKSGHDTVSWYQQALGQGPQFIFQYYEEEERQRGNFPDRFSGHQFPNYSSELNVNALLLGDSALYLCASSTGTGDTDTQYFGPGTRLTVL.